One and the same sample provided the 12 T cell receptor beta chains below, sequenced in a study of a mutant IDH1 vaccine in newly diagnosed glioma. Time point denoted: week 35, safety follow-up. It was 300 ug of mutant IDH1 20-mer peptide that made up each vaccine dose, given with topical imiquimod. The method was immunoSEQ multiplex PCR; TCRdb's version includes in-frame clones alone and lacks a portion of them. The sample lists some 61,000 clones; roughly 83% were seen once. Which antigens these TCRs recognize remains unknown. The sample here was PBMCs, taken from a glioma patient whose treatment included an IDH1 peptide vaccine. The source is a man in his late teens or twenties with glioma.

The V call is TRBV4-2, the J call TRBJ2-5; weak D call: TRBD2 (5 bases). Looked up from germline, CDR1 is LGHNA and CDR2 is YNFKEQ. The CDR3 sequence is 18 residues long. The V and J ends lost 0 bases and 1 base respectively, with 18 bases between them. The CDR3 DNA reads TGTGCCAGCAGCCAAGAGAAAACCCGGGCTGAGGGCCAAGAGACCCAGTACTTC. It yields the protein CASSQEKTRAEGQETQYF.

With respect to this clone: Germline is not matched at one junction end, which may reflect a read error. The rearrangement joins TRBV18 to TRBJ1-2; D remains ambiguous. Germline V gene sequence: CDR1 KGHSH, CDR2 LQKENI. This CDR3 comprises 16 residues. CDR3: CASSPPLTRHLYGYTF. CDR3 bases: TGTGCCAGCTCGCCACCGCTAACCCGACATCTCTATGGCTACACCTTC.

The gene calls are TRBV7-9 and TRBJ1-2, with 7 bases lining up with TRBD1. The CDR3 totals 15 residues. Germline CDR1 reads SEHNR; CDR2 reads FQNEAQ (reference sequence). The V segment lost 4 bases and the J segment 4 bases; nucleotides outside the gene matches: 9. The CDR3 is CASSSRQGRGYGYTF. For the CDR3, the DNA is TGTGCCAGCAGCTCCCGACAGGGTAGGGGCTATGGCTACACCTTC.

The chain has TRBV7-6 and TRBJ1-1, with D perhaps TRBD1 (5 bases). V was clipped by 3 bases and J by 2 bases, with 7 bases between them. CDR3 size: 13 residues. The germline CDR1 and CDR2 sequences are SGHVS and FNYEAQ. In DNA form, the CDR3 reads TGTGCCAGCAGCTTGAGGGGAAACACTGAAGCTTTCTTT. Translating gives CASSLRGNTEAFF.

V gene TRBV15 combines with J gene TRBJ2-2; 11 bases map to TRBD1. The CDR3 consists of 14 residues. Germline V gene data show CDR1 as LNHNV and CDR2 as YYDKDF (reference sequence). Losses at the gene ends were 0 bases for V and 15 bases for J; bases not matched to a gene: 6. CDR3 loop: CATSRDWGTGGMFF. CDR3 coding DNA: TGTGCCACCAGCAGAGATTGGGGGACAGGGGGGATGTTTTTT.

The sample holds a few counts of this clone. The V gene is TRBV19, the J gene TRBJ1-5; D not resolved. CDR3 length: 15 amino acids. Trimming took off 3 bases at V and 5 bases at J, with 14 bases between the two ends. The germline V gene encodes CDR1 LNHDA and CDR2 SQIVND (reference sequence). The DNA of the CDR3 is TGTGCCAGTAGTATTGGTACGGGTGAGGATCAGCCCCAGCATTTT. This codes for CASSIGTGEDQPQHF.

The count of this clone is one. This rearrangement joins TRBV27 to TRBJ1-1; a possible D gene is TRBD1 (5 bases). Germline V CDR1 and CDR2: MNHEY, SMNVEV (reference sequence). This CDR3 comprises 13 residues. Trimming took off 6 bases at V and 5 bases at J, with 13 bases between the two ends. CDR3 nucleotide sequence: TGTGCCAGCAGCGCCTGGGGGGGTACTGAAGCTTTCTTT. It codes for CASSAWGGTEAFF.

J is TRBJ2-7 and V is TRBV2; D is ambiguous. The germline V gene encodes CDR1 SNHLY and CDR2 FYNNEI. Trimming cost V 3 bases and J 5 bases, with 20 bases left between them. The CDR3 contains 16 residues. The CDR3 protein is CASSDPAALDWNEQYF. The CDR3 DNA is TGTGCCAGCAGTGACCCGGCCGCCCTAGATTGGAACGAGCAGTACTTC. Based on the CDR3 plus reference TRBV2 and TRBJ2-7, the full variable domain is EPEVTQTPSHQVTQMGQEVILRCVPISNHLYFYWYRQILGQKVEFLVSFYNNEISEKSEIFDDQFSVERPDGSNFTLKIRSTKLEDSAMYFCASSDPAALDWNEQYFGPGTRLTVT.

This clone was seen a few times. This rearrangement joins TRBV7-2 to TRBJ1-1; tentative D call: TRBD1 (5 bases). The CDR3 is 14 amino acids. Germline CDR1 SGHTA, CDR2 FQGNSA. With 6 bases removed from V and 2 bases from J, the gap between germline ends came to 13 bases. In DNA, the CDR3 is TGTGCCAGCAGGACGGGGGTCTCCAACACTGAAGCTTTCTTT. Translation: CASRTGVSNTEAFF.

The J gene is TRBJ2-3, the V gene TRBV28; D is undetermined. Between the trimmed V and J ends, which lost 6 bases and 2 bases, there was a span of 6 bases. The CDR3 spans 12 residues. Germline CDR1 MDHEN, CDR2 SYDVKM. CDR3 DNA sequence: TGTGCCAGCAGGGCAGTCACAGATACGCAGTATTTT. It translates to CASRAVTDTQYF. Looking up the rest from reference TRBV28 and TRBJ2-3 gives the full variable domain: DVKVTQSSRYLVKRTGEKVFLECVQDMDHENMFWYRQDPGLGLRLIYFSYDVKMKEKGDIPEGYSVSREKKERFSLILESASTNQTSMYLCASRAVTDTQYFGPGTRLTVL.

The sample holds one count of this clone. This chain joins TRBV4-1 and TRBJ2-3; D unresolved. Germline V gene sequence: CDR1 MGHRA, CDR2 YSYEKL. Trimming left V 0 bases short and J 6 bases short, with 7 bases between. This CDR3 contains 13 residues. CDR3: CASSQDSSDTQYF. The CDR3 DNA reads TGCGCCAGCAGCCAAGATTCATCGGATACGCAGTATTTT.

This clone was observed a handful of times. J is TRBJ1-5 and V is TRBV7-2, with D possibly being TRBD1 (5 bases). Germline loops: CDR1 SGHTA, CDR2 FQGNSA. The CDR3 runs to 14 residues. The ends were cut back, 4 bases at V and 6 bases at J, with 13 bases in the middle. CDR3 sequence: CASSSGSEGQPQHF. In nucleotides, the CDR3 is TGTGCCAGCAGCTCAGGGAGTGAGGGTCAGCCCCAGCATTTT.